This T cell receptor beta chain was found in a study of read filtering for tumor transcriptome and immune sequencing. The wider study: Patients were approximately 17 male and 11 to 15 female, mean age 65.9 years, range about 45 to 85. Findings and caveats of the study: Even smaller IR-seq throughput identified most shared clonotypes.

The CDR3 is made up of 13 amino acids. With V trimmed by 8 bases and J by 4 bases, 5 bases remained unmatched. Germline CDR1 reads LGHDT; CDR2 reads YNNKEL (reference sequence). This clonotype was detected ten times or more. Its antigen is undetermined. Molecular barcoded adaptors covering alpha/delta and beta/gamma chains were used on approximately 400 ng RNA. In TCRdb, the reads were re-called with MiXCR into one record per CDR3 protein. The table includes fewer than 35,000 distinct CDR3 sequences, 15% to 20% detected once. This chain joins TRBV3-1 and TRBJ1-3; 7 nucleotides align to TRBD1. The origin of this receptor is a donor aged 40 or older with multiple myeloma. The source material was a population of CD138-negative cells sorted from bone marrow. The CDR3 DNA sequence: TGTGCCAGCCGGACAGGCGAAGGAAACACCATATATTTT. Translating it yields CASRTGEGNTIYF.